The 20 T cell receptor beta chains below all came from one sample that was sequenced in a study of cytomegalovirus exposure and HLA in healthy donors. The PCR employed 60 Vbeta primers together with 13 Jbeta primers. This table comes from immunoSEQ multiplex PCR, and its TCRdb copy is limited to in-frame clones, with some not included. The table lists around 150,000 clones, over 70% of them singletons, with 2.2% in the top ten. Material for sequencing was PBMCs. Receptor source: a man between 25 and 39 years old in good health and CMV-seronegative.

The CDR3 DNA follows: TGTGCCAGCAGCTTAGGGACAGGGGCTATTTACGAGCAGTACTTC. Residues: CASSLGTGAIYEQYF. This rearrangement joins TRBV7-2 to TRBJ2-5; 9 nucleotides align to TRBD1. The DNA matches TRBJ2-7 better at its end, which makes the J call doubtful. Per the germline V gene, CDR1 is SGHTA and CDR2 is FQGNSA. The CDR3 runs to 15 residues.

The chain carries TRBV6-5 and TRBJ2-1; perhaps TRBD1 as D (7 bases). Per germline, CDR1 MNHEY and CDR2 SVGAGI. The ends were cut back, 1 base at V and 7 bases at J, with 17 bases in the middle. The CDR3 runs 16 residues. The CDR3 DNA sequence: TGTGCCAGCAGTTACTATAATCCCAGGGGGGCTAATGAGCAGTTCTTC. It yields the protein CASSYYNPRGANEQFF.

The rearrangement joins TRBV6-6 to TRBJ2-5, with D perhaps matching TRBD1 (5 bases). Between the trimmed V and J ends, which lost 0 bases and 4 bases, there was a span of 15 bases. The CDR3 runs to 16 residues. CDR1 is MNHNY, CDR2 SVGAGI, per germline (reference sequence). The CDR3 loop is CASSYSISQGTETQYF. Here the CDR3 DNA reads TGTGCCAGCAGTTACTCGATTTCCCAGGGCACAGAGACCCAGTACTTC.

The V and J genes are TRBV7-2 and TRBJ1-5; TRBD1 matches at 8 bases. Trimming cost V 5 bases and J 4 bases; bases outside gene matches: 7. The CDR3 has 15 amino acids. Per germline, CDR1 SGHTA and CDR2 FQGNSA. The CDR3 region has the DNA TGTGCCAGCAGCCCGACAGGGGTAGCTAATCAGCCCCAGCATTTT. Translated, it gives CASSPTGVANQPQHF.

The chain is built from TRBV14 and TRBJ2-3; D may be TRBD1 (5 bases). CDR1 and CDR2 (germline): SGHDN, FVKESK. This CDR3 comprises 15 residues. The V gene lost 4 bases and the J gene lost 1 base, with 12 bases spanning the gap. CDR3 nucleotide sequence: TGTGCCAGCAGCCCGACAGCCCCCCGCACAGATACGCAGTATTTT. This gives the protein CASSPTAPRTDTQYF.

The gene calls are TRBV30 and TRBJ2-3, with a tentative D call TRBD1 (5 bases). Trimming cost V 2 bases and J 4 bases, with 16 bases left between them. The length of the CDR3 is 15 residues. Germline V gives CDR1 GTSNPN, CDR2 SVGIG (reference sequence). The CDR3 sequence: CAWSPPRVLSDTQYF. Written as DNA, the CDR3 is TGTGCCTGGAGTCCCCCCAGGGTATTGTCAGATACGCAGTATTTT.

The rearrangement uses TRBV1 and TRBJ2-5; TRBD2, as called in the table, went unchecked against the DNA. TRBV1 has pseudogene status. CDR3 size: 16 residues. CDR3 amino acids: CTSSHPPVAGQETQYF. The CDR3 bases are TGCACCAGCAGCCATCCTCCCGTGGCGGGGCAAGAGACCCAGTACTTC.

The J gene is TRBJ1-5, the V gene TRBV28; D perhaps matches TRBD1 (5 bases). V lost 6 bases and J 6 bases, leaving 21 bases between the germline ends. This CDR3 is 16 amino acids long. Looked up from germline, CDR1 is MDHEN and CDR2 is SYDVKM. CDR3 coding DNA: TGTGCCAGCAGAGTACTTATGTCCTGGGGGGGTCAGCCCCAGCATTTT. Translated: CASRVLMSWGGQPQHF. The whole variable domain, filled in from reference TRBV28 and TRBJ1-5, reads DVKVTQSSRYLVKRTGEKVFLECVQDMDHENMFWYRQDPGLGLRLIYFSYDVKMKEKGDIPEGYSVSREKKERFSLILESASTNQTSMYLCASRVLMSWGGQPQHFGDGTRLSIL.

The CDR3 DNA is TGTGCCAGCAGTATACAGGGTTCCGGCTATGGCTACACCTTC. Translating gives CASSIQGSGYGYTF. The chain carries TRBV28 and TRBJ1-2; perhaps TRBD1 as D (6 bases). The germline V and J ends were trimmed by 5 bases and 4 bases, with 14 bases remaining between them. CDR1 MDHEN and CDR2 SYDVKM come from the germline V gene. There are 14 residues in the CDR3.

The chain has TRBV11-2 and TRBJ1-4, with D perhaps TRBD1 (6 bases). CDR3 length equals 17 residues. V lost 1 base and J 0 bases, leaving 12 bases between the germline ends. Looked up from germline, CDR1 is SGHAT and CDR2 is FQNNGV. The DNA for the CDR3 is TGTGCCAGCAGCTTAGTAGGGGGTTCGGCAACTAATGAAAAACTGTTTTTT. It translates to CASSLVGGSATNEKLFF.

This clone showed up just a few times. This CDR3 reads CASSEVVRGSGGYTF. The CDR3 bases are TGTGCCAGCAGTGAAGTTGTCAGGGGGTCTGGGGGCTACACCTTC. This chain links TRBV2 with TRBJ1-2; 7 nucleotides match TRBD1. Germline V gene lookup returns CDR1 SNHLY and CDR2 FYNNEI. V shed 1 base and J 8 bases; nucleotides not matched to a gene: 10. The CDR3 is 15 amino acids.

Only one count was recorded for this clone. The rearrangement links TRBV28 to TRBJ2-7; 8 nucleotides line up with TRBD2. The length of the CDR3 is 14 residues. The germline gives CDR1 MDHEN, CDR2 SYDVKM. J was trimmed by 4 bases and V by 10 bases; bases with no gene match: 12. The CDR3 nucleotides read TGTGCCACCTCAGAGGGCGGGAGGTCATACGAGCAGTACTTC. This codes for CATSEGGRSYEQYF.

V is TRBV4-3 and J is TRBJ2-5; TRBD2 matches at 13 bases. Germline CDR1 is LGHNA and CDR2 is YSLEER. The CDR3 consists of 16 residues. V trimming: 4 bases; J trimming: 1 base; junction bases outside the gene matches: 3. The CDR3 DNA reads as TGCGCCAGCAGCCCCGGACTAGCGGGAGCCCAAGAGACCCAGTACTTC. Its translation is CASSPGLAGAQETQYF.

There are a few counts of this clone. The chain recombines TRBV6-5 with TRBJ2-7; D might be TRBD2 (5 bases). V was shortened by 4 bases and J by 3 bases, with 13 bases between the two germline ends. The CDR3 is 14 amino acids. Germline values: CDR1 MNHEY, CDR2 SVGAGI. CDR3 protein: CASSSLFEGYEQYF. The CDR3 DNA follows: TGTGCCAGCAGTTCCCTCTTTGAGGGCTACGAGCAGTACTTC.

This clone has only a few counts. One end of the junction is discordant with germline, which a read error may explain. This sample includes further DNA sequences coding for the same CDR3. CDR3 sequence (DNA): TGTGCCAGCAGTTTGGGACTAGCGGACTACGAGCAGTACTTC. Translation gives CASSLGLADYEQYF. The chain combines TRBV5-6 with TRBJ2-7; 11 bases fit TRBD2. CDR3 length: 14 amino acids. CDR1 is SGHDT, CDR2 YYEEEE, per germline.

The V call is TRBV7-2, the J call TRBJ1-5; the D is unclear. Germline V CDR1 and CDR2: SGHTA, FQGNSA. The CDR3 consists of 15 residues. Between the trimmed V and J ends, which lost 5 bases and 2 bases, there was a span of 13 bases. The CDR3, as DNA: TGTGCCAGCAGCACTCACCTCAAAGGCAATCAGCCCCAGCATTTT. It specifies CASSTHLKGNQPQHF. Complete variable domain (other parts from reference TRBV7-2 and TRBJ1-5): GAGVSQSPSNKVTEKGKDVELRCDPISGHTALYWYRQSLGQGLEFLIYFQGNSAPDKSGLPSDRFSAERTGGSVSTLTIQRTQQEDSAVYLCASSTHLKGNQPQHFGDGTRLSIL.

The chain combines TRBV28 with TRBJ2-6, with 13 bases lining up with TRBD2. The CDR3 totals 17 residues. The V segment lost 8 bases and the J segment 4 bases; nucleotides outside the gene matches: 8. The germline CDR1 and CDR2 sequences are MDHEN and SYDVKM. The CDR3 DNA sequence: TGTGCCAGCCAAGGACTAGCGGGAGCTAGAGGGGCCAACGTCCTGACTTTC. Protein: CASQGLAGARGANVLTF.

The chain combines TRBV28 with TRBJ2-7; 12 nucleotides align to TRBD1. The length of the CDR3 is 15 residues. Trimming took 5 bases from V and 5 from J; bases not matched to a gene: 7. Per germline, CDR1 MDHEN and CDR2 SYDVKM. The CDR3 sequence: CASSGGGQGADEQYF. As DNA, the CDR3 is TGTGCCAGCAGTGGGGGGGGACAGGGGGCGGACGAGCAGTACTTC.

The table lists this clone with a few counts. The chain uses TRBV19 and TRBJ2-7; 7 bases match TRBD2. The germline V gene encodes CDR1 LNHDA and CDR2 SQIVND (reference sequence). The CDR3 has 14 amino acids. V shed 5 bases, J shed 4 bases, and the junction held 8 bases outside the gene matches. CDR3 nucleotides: TGTGCCAGTAGTCCACTAGCGTCCCCGTACGAGCAGTACTTC. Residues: CASSPLASPYEQYF.

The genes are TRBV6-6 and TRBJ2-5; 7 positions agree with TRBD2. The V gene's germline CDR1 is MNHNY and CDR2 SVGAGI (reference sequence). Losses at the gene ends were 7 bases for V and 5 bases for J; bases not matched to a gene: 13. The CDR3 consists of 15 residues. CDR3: CASIEGEGVSETQYF. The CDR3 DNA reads TGTGCCAGCATCGAAGGGGAGGGAGTCTCGGAGACCCAGTACTTC.